This is a list of T cell receptor beta chains from one sample in a study of blood T cell repertoires in COVID-19. Clones were read by immunoSEQ multiplex PCR, and TCRdb kept only the in-frame ones, dropping some. The sample contains about 490,000 clones, approximately 83% of which appear only once. Input material: peripheral blood. All receptors derive from a human donor in a cohort sampled during active COVID-19. CDR3s include the opening cysteine and the closing phenylalanine or tryptophan. D genes are given only for firm matches. A row's size may be missing; if present it is once, few, many or a size class.

d_gene	j_gene	abundance	v_gene	CDR3nt	CDR3aa
TRBD2	TRBJ2-7	.	TRBV6-6	TGTGCCAGCAGTTACGGGGGGGGAAAAAACTACGAGCAGTACTTC	CASSYGGGKNYEQYF
TRBD2	TRBJ2-1	.	TRBV10-1	TGCGCCAGCAGTGAAGTGCCGCGGACGGGACTAGCGGGAGGGCCGATGTTGTACAATGAGCAGTTCTTC	CASSEVPRTGLAGGPMLYNEQFF
TRBD1	TRBJ2-3	.	TRBV5-4	TGTGCCAGCAGCTTACGACAGGGGACAGATACGCAGTATTTT	CASSLRQGTDTQYF
TRBD2	TRBJ2-1	few	TRBV14	TGTGCCAGCAGCCAGCCCTGGGGGGGACTAGCGGGAAAAGAATCCTACAATGAGCAGTTCTTC	CASSQPWGGLAGKESYNEQFF
.	TRBJ2-2	.	TRBV4-2	TGTGCCAGCAGCTCGTCGGCTAGAGCGAACACCGGGGAGCTGTTTTTT	CASSSSARANTGELFF
TRBD2	TRBJ2-5	.	TRBV9	TGTGCCAGCAGCCACCAGACTAGCGGGAGGCTGACCCAAGAGACCCAGTACTTC	CASSHQTSGRLTQETQYF
TRBD2	TRBJ2-2	.	TRBV7-3	TGTGCCAGCAGCTCGGGGACTAGCGGGAGGGCCGGCGGGGAGCTGTTTTTT	CASSSGTSGRAGGELFF
TRBD1	TRBJ1-3	.	TRBV9	TGTGCCAGCAGCGTAGGCGGGACAGGGGGAAACACCATATATTTT	CASSVGGTGGNTIYF
TRBD1	TRBJ1-2	.	TRBV9	TGTGCCAGCAGCGTAGGAGGACAGGTCTATGGCTACACCTTC	CASSVGGQVYGYTF
.	TRBJ2-5	.	TRBV7-3	TGTGCCAGCAGCCCAGAGGGAGAGACCCAGTACTTC	CASSPEGETQYF
.	TRBJ1-1	.	TRBV3-1/TRBV3-2	TGTGCCAGCAGCTACCAGTTCAACACTGAAGCTTTCTTT	CASSYQFNTEAFF
.	TRBJ2-5	.	TRBV7-8	TGTGCCAGCAGCTTTAGCACTAAAGAGACCCAGTACTTC	CASSFSTKETQYF
.	TRBJ1-1	.	TRBV3-1/TRBV3-2	TGTGCCAGCAGCCAAGAGGTAGGGGAAAAGCCGAACACTGAAGCTTTCTTT	CASSQEVGEKPNTEAFF
.	TRBJ2-1	.	TRBV2	TGTGCCAGCGAGGAGGTGTGGGTTGAGCAGTTCTTC	CASEEVWVEQFF
TRBD2	TRBJ2-1	.	TRBV7-8	TGTGCCAGCAGCCGAATACTAGCGGGGCAGGAGCAGTTCTTC	CASSRILAGQEQFF
TRBD1	TRBJ2-2	.	TRBV27	TGTGCCAGCAGTCTGGGCGGGACAGGGTTCCTCGGGGAGCTGTTTTTT	CASSLGGTGFLGELFF
.	TRBJ1-2	.	TRBV5-6	TGTGCCAGCAGCTCGTCGGGGGACGGCTACACCTTC	CASSSSGDGYTF
TRBD2	TRBJ2-3	.	TRBV5-4	TGTGCCAGCAGGTGGATGGGACTAGGATTTCAGTATTTT	CASRWMGLGFQYF
.	TRBJ2-3	.	TRBV6-2/TRBV6-3	TGTGCCAGCAGTTATCTCGCGGGAAAGGGGGATACGCAGTATTTT	CASSYLAGKGDTQYF
.	TRBJ1-1	.	TRBV12-3/TRBV12-4	TGTGCCAGCAGTTCGACAAGTAACACTGAAGCTTTCTTT	CASSSTSNTEAFF
TRBD1	TRBJ2-3	.	TRBV6-2/TRBV6-3	TGTGCCAGCAGTGATGGACAGGGCACTCCTTGGGGCACAGATACGCAGTATTTT	CASSDGQGTPWGTDTQYF
.	TRBJ2-1	once	TRBV29-1	TGCAGCGTTGAAGATCAAGGTCGGGTCAACAATGAGCAGTTCTTC	CSVEDQGRVNNEQFF
TRBD2	TRBJ2-2	.	TRBV9	TGTGCCAGCAGCGCACCGGGACTAGCATATCCCGGGGAGCTGTTTTTT	CASSAPGLAYPGELFF
.	TRBJ2-2	few	TRBV24-1	TGTGCCACCAGTGGGGGGCCTTCTCTCTTTCTCCAGAACACCGGGGAGCTGTTTTTT	CATSGGPSLFLQNTGELFF
.	TRBJ1-4	.	TRBV6-5	TGTGCGGCGGGGAGGGGGAATGAAAAACTGTTTTTT	CAAGRGNEKLFF
TRBD1	TRBJ2-5	.	TRBV19	TGTGCCAGTAGTATAGGACAGGGGTCTGGTGGGACCCAGTACTTC	CASSIGQGSGGTQYF
.	TRBJ2-7	.	TRBV7-3	TGTGCCAGCAGCTTAAACCCCAGTTCCTACGAGCAGTACTTC	CASSLNPSSYEQYF
.	TRBJ2-7	once	TRBV5-8	TGTGCCAGCAGCTTGGAACGCGGGACGGCCAGCTCCTACGAGCAGTACTTC	CASSLERGTASSYEQYF
.	TRBJ2-7	.	TRBV5-6	TGTGCCAGCAGCCCGCGGTTTTCCTCCTACGAGCAGTACTTC	CASSPRFSSYEQYF
TRBD1	TRBJ2-5	.	TRBV7-7	TGTGCTAGCAGCCCGACAGGGGGCGGGGAGACCCAGTACTTC	CASSPTGGGETQYF
.	TRBJ2-3	.	TRBV5-5	TGTGCCAGCAGTCATAGGACTAGCACAGATACGCAGTATTTT	CASSHRTSTDTQYF
TRBD1	TRBJ1-5	.	TRBV2	TGTGCCAGCAGTGAAAGGGACAGGGACAATCAGCCCCAGCATTTT	CASSERDRDNQPQHF
TRBD1	TRBJ2-1	.	TRBV4-1	TGCGCCAGCAGCCAAGTTTCGGGGACAGGGACCCCCTACGAGCAGTTCTTC	CASSQVSGTGTPYEQFF
.	TRBJ1-5	few	TRBV6-2/TRBV6-3	TGTGCCAGCAGTTACGGTGGGGGCGGACAGCCCCAGCATTTT	CASSYGGGGQPQHF
.	TRBJ1-3	.	TRBV6-5	TGTGCCGGGGGCACAACTAATTCTGGAAACACCATATATTTT	CAGGTTNSGNTIYF
TRBD2	TRBJ2-1	.	TRBV13	TGTGCCAGCAGCCTCAAACTAGCGGGGAGCTACAATGAGCAGTTCTTC	CASSLKLAGSYNEQFF
TRBD2	TRBJ2-2	.	TRBV3-1/TRBV3-2	TGTGCCAGCAGCCGACAGAGGGGCGGGAGGGTTACCGGGGAGCTGTTTTTT	CASSRQRGGRVTGELFF
TRBD2	TRBJ2-7	.	TRBV5-1	TGCGCCAGCAGCGAGACTAGCGGGGCCTCCTACGAGCAGTACTTC	CASSETSGASYEQYF
TRBD2	TRBJ2-7	few	TRBV28	TGTGCCAGCAGCAGACTAGCGGGGTCCTACGAGCAGTACTTC	CASSRLAGSYEQYF
TRBD2	TRBJ2-3	.	TRBV7-2	TGTGCCAGCAGCTTAGGGTGGGGAGCGGGAGGCACAGATACGCAGTATTTT	CASSLGWGAGGTDTQYF
TRBD1	TRBJ2-5	.	TRBV6-2/TRBV6-3	TGTGCCAGCAGCCCGAGGACAGGAACGACCCAGTACTTC	CASSPRTGTTQYF
TRBD2	TRBJ2-7	.	TRBV4-2	TGTGCCAGCAGCAATGGACTAGCGGGTCCCTACGAGCAGTACTTC	CASSNGLAGPYEQYF
TRBD1	TRBJ1-3	.	TRBV3-1/TRBV3-2	TGTGCCAGCAGCCCAAACAGGGGTGGAAACACCATATATTTT	CASSPNRGGNTIYF
.	TRBJ1-1	.	TRBV6-5	TGTGCCAGCAGACACGGACAAATGAACACTGAAGCTTTCTTT	CASRHGQMNTEAFF